Listed here is a single TCR beta chain. Its antigen remains unknown. CD4+ T cells that had been cultured provided DNA sequenced with the Oncomine TCR Beta short-read assay. TCRdb processed the PCR reads anew with MiXCR; each CDR3 protein has one entry. This table has 15,000 to 20,000 distinct CDR3 sequences, 40% to 50% appearing once. The data stem from a study of vaccination and CD4 T cells after COVID-19. Background on the study: Nasal swab PCR had shown SARS-CoV-2 positivity in the convalescent patients (about 9 mild cases, one severe case). Six male and four female convalescents took part, two of them Hispanic. Sampling after COVID took place at a median of around 110 days (range 35 to 161) following diagnosis.

Indicated treatment: 10-day PBMC culture with coronavirus spike peptide pools or control peptides (ViraFEST assay). ViraFEST expanded antigen-specific T cells with peptide pools, then sequenced TCRs. Germline CDR1 MGHRA, CDR2 YSYEKL. V lost 2 bases and J lost 0, with 8 bases in between. This CDR3 has 15 amino acids. The sequence came from a human donor who had recovered from COVID-19. The sequenced sample was CD4+ T cells from blood, cultured in vitro. The chain carries TRBV4-1 and TRBJ1-5; weak D call: TRBD1 (6 bases). In nucleotides, the CDR3 is TGCGCCAGCAGCCAATTACAGGGTAGCAATCAGCCCCAGCATTTT. It yields the protein CASSQLQGSNQPQHF.